This is a list of T cell receptor beta chains from one sample in a study of response to subunit inactivated influenza vaccine. A single record per CDR3 protein comes from TCRdb applying MiXCR to the RT-PCR reads. The sample holds about 190,000 distinct CDR3 sequences; around 14% are singletons and the top ten take roughly 24%. The source material was CD8+ T cells sorted from PBMCs, sampled 5 days after vaccination. These TCRs come from a man in his fifties who received an inactivated influenza vaccine. The CDR3 runs from the conserved cysteine through the conserved F or W. The order of the fields is J gene, clone size, D gene, V gene, CDR3 DNA, CDR3 protein. A D gene is named only where the DNA matches it firmly. Rows may omit the clone size; those that give it use once, few, many or a size class.

>TRBJ1-1|NA|NA|TRBV4-2
TGTGCCAGCAGCCAAGAATGGACACTGAACACTGAAGCTTTCTTT
CASSQEWTLNTEAFF
>TRBJ2-7|few|NA|TRBV28
TGTGCCAGCAGTTTGTTACTAGGGCCTTACGAGCAGTACTTC
CASSLLLGPYEQYF
>TRBJ2-5|few|TRBD2|TRBV11-2
TGTGCCAGCAGCGGGGGTGCGGGAGGGCAAGAGACCCAGTACTTC
CASSGGAGGQETQYF
>TRBJ2-7|many|TRBD2|TRBV20-1
TGCAGTGCTAGAGATCTAGCGGGAGATCTCTACGAGCAGTACTTC
CSARDLAGDLYEQYF
>TRBJ2-5|NA|TRBD2|TRBV12-3/TRBV12-4
TGTGCCAGCAGTTTATGGGGGGCGGGAGGAGAGACCCAGTACTTC
CASSLWGAGGETQYF
>TRBJ1-6|few|NA|TRBV6-2/TRBV6-3
TGTGCCAGCAGTTACTCGAAAGGGTACGGAGCCACCCTCCACTTT
CASSYSKGYGATLHF
>TRBJ2-7|many|TRBD2|TRBV20-1
TGCAGTGCGACGGGAGGGGTCGAGCAGTACTTC
CSATGGVEQYF
>TRBJ2-2|few|NA|TRBV24-1
TGTGCCACCAGTGATCCCGTCGACACCGGGGAGCTGTTTTTT
CATSDPVDTGELFF
>TRBJ2-1|many|NA|TRBV6-2/TRBV6-3
TGTGCCAGCAGTAGGGGCCAGGGCTTGTCCTACAATGAGCAGTTCTTC
CASSRGQGLSYNEQFF
>TRBJ2-2|few|NA|TRBV28
TGTGCCAGCAGTTGGGTTGAGGGGGAGCTGTTTTTT
CASSWVEGELFF
>TRBJ2-5|NA|NA|TRBV29-1
TGCAGCGTTGAAGGTACTAGCTCGCAGGAGACCCAGTACTTC
CSVEGTSSQETQYF
>TRBJ2-5|few|NA|TRBV4-3
TGCGCCAGCAGCCAATTTCCGGGGGAAGAGACCCAGTACTTC
CASSQFPGEETQYF
>TRBJ2-5|many|NA|TRBV12-3/TRBV12-4
TGTGCCAGCAGTCCCGAGGGGGGCCAAGAGACCCAGTACTTC
CASSPEGGQETQYF
>TRBJ1-1|NA|NA|TRBV6-2/TRBV6-3
TGTGCCAGCAGTTACTCCCAGGTAAACACTGAAGCTTTCTTT
CASSYSQVNTEAFF
>TRBJ2-1|many|TRBD2|TRBV12-3/TRBV12-4
TGTGCCAGCACCACTGCGGGAGGGCCAGGTGAGCAGTTCTTC
CASTTAGGPGEQFF
>TRBJ2-1|NA|NA|TRBV4-3
TGCGCCAGCAGCCAAAACCCGGAAACGTGGGATGAGCAGTTCTTC
CASSQNPETWDEQFF
>TRBJ2-7|many|NA|TRBV7-9
TGTGCCAGCAGCCCTGATCCCAACTCCTACGAGCAGTACTTC
CASSPDPNSYEQYF
>TRBJ2-7|NA|TRBD2|TRBV6-1
TGTGCCAGCAGGGTAGCGGGAGAAGACTACGAGCAGTACTTC
CASRVAGEDYEQYF
>TRBJ1-2|NA|NA|TRBV27
TGTGCCAGCGCCCGCAGGGCGAACTATGGCTACACCTTC
CASARRANYGYTF
>TRBJ2-7|many|TRBD1|TRBV29-1
TGCAGCGCCCTTCGACAGGGGCCGACCTACGAGCAGTACTTC
CSALRQGPTYEQYF
>TRBJ2-7|few|TRBD2|TRBV6-5
TGTGCCAGCAGTTACTATTTGGGGGACTACGCGACCACGGTCTACGAGCAGTACTTC
CASSYYLGDYATTVYEQYF
>TRBJ2-3|NA|NA|TRBV7-9
TGTGCCAGCAGCATGACTCAACTCGGGACAGATACGCAGTATTTT
CASSMTQLGTDTQYF
>TRBJ1-2|NA|NA|TRBV30
TGTGCCTGGAGTGTTGGGGAGGGTGGCTACACCTTC
CAWSVGEGGYTF
>TRBJ2-1|NA|NA|TRBV15
TGTGCCACCAGCAGGGGAGACCTTAGGGGCAATGAGCAGTTCTTC
CATSRGDLRGNEQFF
>TRBJ2-2|NA|NA|TRBV4-1
TGCGCCAGGACCACCGGGGAGCTGTTTTTT
CARTTGELFF
>TRBJ2-7|few|TRBD1|TRBV9
TGTGCCAGCAGCGCTGGGACAGGGGGGGCCTACGAGCAGTACTTC
CASSAGTGGAYEQYF
>TRBJ2-5|NA|TRBD2|TRBV7-3
TGTGCCAGCAGCTTATTTGGGACTAGCGGGAGGGAGGTAGAGACCCAGTACTTC
CASSLFGTSGREVETQYF
>TRBJ2-7|NA|TRBD2|TRBV29-1
TGCAGCGTTCTCATGGGACTAGCGGGTAACGAGCAGTACTTC
CSVLMGLAGNEQYF
>TRBJ2-7|NA|NA|TRBV11-2
TGTGCCAGCAGCCCTACGTGGGTGGTGGGGGCCTACGAGCAGTACTTC
CASSPTWVVGAYEQYF
>TRBJ2-7|NA|NA|TRBV7-9
TGTGCCAGCAGCTTAGGAGGCAGCCTAGCGGAGCAGTACTTC
CASSLGGSLAEQYF
>TRBJ2-7|NA|TRBD1|TRBV10-3
TGTGCCATCAAGCCGGGACAGGGCTACGAGCAGTACTTC
CAIKPGQGYEQYF
>TRBJ2-1|many|NA|TRBV19
TGTGCCAGTAGTATAGGTTTTGGGTGGAATGAGCAGTTCTTC
CASSIGFGWNEQFF
>TRBJ2-1|few|TRBD2|TRBV19
TGTGCCAGTAGTATTAATCGGGCGGGAGGTCCCAGGGAGCAGTTCTTC
CASSINRAGGPREQFF
>TRBJ2-1|NA|TRBD2|TRBV28
TGTGCCAGCAGTTTTGGGACTAGCGGGAGACCGGGGCAGTTCTTC
CASSFGTSGRPGQFF
>TRBJ2-5|NA|NA|TRBV21-1
TGTGCCAGCAGCAAATTAGTCGTGTACTCCCCTACCCAGTACTTC
CASSKLVVYSPTQYF
>TRBJ1-1|NA|NA|TRBV5-1
TGCGCCAGCAGCTTGGCGGACACTTTCATGAACACTGAAGCTTTCTTT
CASSLADTFMNTEAFF
>TRBJ1-1|few|NA|TRBV3-1
TGTGCCAGCAGCCAGGCCGGGACAAACACTGAAGCTTTCTTT
CASSQAGTNTEAFF
>TRBJ2-7|few|NA|TRBV15
TGTGCCACCAGCATTGACAGAACCTACGAGCAGTACTTC
CATSIDRTYEQYF
>TRBJ2-5|NA|NA|TRBV7-9
TGTGCCAGCAGCCCCTGGTGGGAGGCCAAAGAGACCCAGTACTTC
CASSPWWEAKETQYF
>TRBJ2-3|many|NA|TRBV28
TGTGCCAGCAGCCGGTTCAAGACTAGCACAGATACGCAGTATTTT
CASSRFKTSTDTQYF
>TRBJ2-7|NA|TRBD1|TRBV28
TGTGCCAGCAGTTTGTCCGGGACAGGGGACTACGAGCAGTACTTC
CASSLSGTGDYEQYF
>TRBJ2-7|NA|TRBD2|TRBV12-3/TRBV12-4
TGTGCCAGCAGCGGCGGGGGGGCCTCCGAGCAGTACTTC
CASSGGGASEQYF
>TRBJ2-3|NA|TRBD2|TRBV11-2
TGTGCCAGCAGCCTTAGCGGGAGGCCCGAGTATTTT
CASSLSGRPEYF
>TRBJ2-7|few|NA|TRBV21-1
TGTGCCAGCAGCAAAGCGCAGGGATACGAGCAGTACTTC
CASSKAQGYEQYF
>TRBJ2-7|many|NA|TRBV27
TGTGCCAGCAGTTTGGGCGGCTCCTACGAGCAGTACTTC
CASSLGGSYEQYF
>TRBJ2-3|NA|NA|TRBV5-1
TGCGCCAGCAGCTTGGGCGTACTCGGCACAGATACGCAGTATTTT
CASSLGVLGTDTQYF